The 7 T cell receptor beta chains below were found in one sample sequenced in a study of cytomegalovirus exposure and HLA in healthy donors. 60 Vbeta and 13 Jbeta primers were used in PCR. Produced via immunoSEQ multiplex PCR; TCRdb's table is partial and in-frame only. Seen here are over 150,000 clones, around 75% observed once, and the top ten hold roughly 3%. Material: PBMCs. These receptors were taken from a woman aged 50 to 60 in good health and CMV-seropositive.

Written as DNA, the CDR3 is TGTGCCAGCAGCTTATCCGGGGGGCGAGGCGGGGAGCTGTTTTTT. Residues: CASSLSGGRGGELFF. The chain carries TRBV7-3 and TRBJ2-2, with D possibly TRBD2 on 7 matching bases. The V end was cut by 2 bases, the J end by 7 bases, with 14 bases between. The CDR3 spans 15 residues. The germline V gene encodes CDR1 SGHTA and CDR2 FQGTGA. Complete variable domain (other parts from reference TRBV7-3 and TRBJ2-2): GAGVSQTPSNKVTEKGKYVELRCDPISGHTALYWYRQSLGQGPEFLIYFQGTGAADDSGLPNDRFFAVRPEGSVSTLKIQRTERGDSAVYLCASSLSGGRGGELFFGEGSRLTVL.

This clone was found once. The rearrangement links TRBV2 to TRBJ2-7; TRBD1 agrees at 8 bases. The length of the CDR3 is 14 residues. Germline CDR1 and CDR2: SNHLY and FYNNEI. The ends lost 4 bases at V and 6 bases at J; junction bases unmatched: 8. The CDR3 region has the DNA TGTGCCAGCAGTGGAACAGGGGGAGTAGGCGAGCAGTACTTC. It encodes CASSGTGGVGEQYF.

The rearrangement links TRBV9 to TRBJ2-1; TRBD1 matches at 7 bases. Germline trimming cut 3 bases from V and 0 bases from J; bases unmatched to any gene: 6. The V gene's germline CDR1 is SGDLS and CDR2 YYNGEE. The CDR3 sequence is 16 residues long. CDR3 in amino acids: CASSEIGTVSYNEQFF. CDR3 DNA sequence: TGTGCCAGCAGCGAAATTGGGACAGTCTCCTACAATGAGCAGTTCTTC.

The V and J genes are TRBV7-9 and TRBJ1-3; D gene ambiguous. Per the germline V gene, CDR1 is SEHNR and CDR2 is FQNEAQ (reference sequence). The V gene lost 2 bases and the J gene lost 4 bases, with 3 bases spanning the gap. The CDR3 is 12 amino acids. CDR3 loop: CASSLRGNTIYF. The CDR3 coding sequence is TGTGCCAGCAGCTTACGGGGAAACACCATATATTTT.

The chain employs TRBV5-1 and TRBJ2-3; TRBD1 agrees at 8 bases. This CDR3 has 16 amino acids. Germline V lookup: CDR1 SGHRS, CDR2 YFSETQ. The V gene end was trimmed by 2 bases and the J gene end by 2 bases; junction bases not matched to a gene: 7. The CDR3 sequence is CASSLGPGGNTDTQYF. The CDR3, as DNA: TGCGCCAGCAGCTTAGGTCCAGGGGGCAACACAGATACGCAGTATTTT. The full variable domain, in which reference TRBV5-1 and TRBJ2-3 provide the parts outside the CDR3, is KAGVTQTPRYLIKTRGQQVTLSCSPISGHRSVSWYQQTPGQGLQFLFEYFSETQRNKGNFPGRFSGRQFSNSRSEMNVSTLELGDSALYLCASSLGPGGNTDTQYFGPGTRLTVL.

The chain has TRBV4-1 and TRBJ1-2; 9 bases map to TRBD1. V was pared by 3 bases and J by 2 bases, with 4 bases of the junction left unmatched. From germline, CDR1 is MGHRA and CDR2 YSYEKL. The CDR3 extends over 15 amino acids. CDR3 bases: TGCGCCAGCAGCCAGGGGACAGGGAGGAACTATGGCTACACCTTC. Protein: CASSQGTGRNYGYTF.

The chain has TRBV5-6 and TRBJ2-3; 15 nucleotides agree with TRBD2. This CDR3 spans 14 amino acids. V gave up 5 bases and J gave up 14 bases; unmatched junction bases: 9. Looked up from germline, CDR1 is SGHDT and CDR2 is YYEEEE. The CDR3 DNA is TGTGCCAGCAGAGGACTAGCGGGGGGGGATCGTGGGTATTTT. Translating it yields CASRGLAGGDRGYF.